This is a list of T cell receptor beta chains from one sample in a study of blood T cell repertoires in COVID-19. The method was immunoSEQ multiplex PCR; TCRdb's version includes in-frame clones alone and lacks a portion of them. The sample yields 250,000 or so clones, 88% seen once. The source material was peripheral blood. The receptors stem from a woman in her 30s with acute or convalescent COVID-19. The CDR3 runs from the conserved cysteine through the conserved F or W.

CDR3 protein: CATGPGKGEQYF
J gene: TRBJ2-7
V gene: TRBV15

CDR3 protein: CASSKESSYNSPLHF
J gene: TRBJ1-6
V gene: TRBV21-1

CDR3 protein: CASLSGTSGNTDTQYF
J gene: TRBJ2-3
V gene: TRBV18

CDR3 protein: CSARDLARQFF
J gene: TRBJ2-1
V gene: TRBV20-1

CDR3 protein: CSVEVGRGNQPQHF
J gene: TRBJ1-5
V gene: TRBV29-1

CDR3 protein: CAISDPDRGSMFGGTEAFF
J gene: TRBJ1-1
V gene: TRBV10-3

CDR3 protein: CASSDRQGAGANTEAFF
J gene: TRBJ1-1
V gene: TRBV7-9

CDR3 protein: CSASPPASGSGEQFF
J gene: TRBJ2-1
V gene: TRBV20-1

CDR3 protein: CASSEGLSSTDTQYF
J gene: TRBJ2-3
V gene: TRBV5-1

CDR3 protein: CASSQDLGEGNGNYGYTF
J gene: TRBJ1-2
V gene: TRBV4-3

CDR3 protein: CASSSGQGAGETQYF
J gene: TRBJ2-5
V gene: TRBV7-9

CDR3 protein: CASSLRAGAPDTQYF
J gene: TRBJ2-3
V gene: TRBV5-4

CDR3 protein: CSATQDYEQYF
J gene: TRBJ2-7
V gene: TRBV29-1

CDR3 protein: CASKTLNNEQFF
J gene: TRBJ2-1
V gene: TRBV12-3/TRBV12-4

CDR3 protein: CASSRGLVYNEQFF
J gene: TRBJ2-1
V gene: TRBV19

CDR3 protein: CATSDPTGENYGYTF
J gene: TRBJ1-2
V gene: TRBV24-1

CDR3 protein: CASSLFRNTGELFF
J gene: TRBJ2-2
V gene: TRBV7-2

CDR3 protein: CASSTRLLSTEAFF
J gene: TRBJ1-1
V gene: TRBV27

CDR3 protein: CASSPDSGVYGYTF
J gene: TRBJ1-2
V gene: TRBV5-1

CDR3 protein: CATSAGTGVPPQHF
J gene: TRBJ1-5
V gene: TRBV24-1

CDR3 protein: CASSALTNAYEQYF
J gene: TRBJ2-7
V gene: TRBV11-2

CDR3 protein: CASSVRSSYNEQFF
J gene: TRBJ2-1
V gene: TRBV9

CDR3 protein: CASSPGQTYEQYF
J gene: TRBJ2-7
V gene: TRBV7-9

CDR3 protein: CAIRSGIGANVLTF
J gene: TRBJ2-6
V gene: TRBV10-3

CDR3 protein: CAIRKGLEAWEKLFF
J gene: TRBJ1-4
V gene: TRBV10-3

CDR3 protein: CASSVTGGGGEKLFF
J gene: TRBJ1-4
V gene: TRBV9

CDR3 protein: CAWSGLGGSYNSPLHF
J gene: TRBJ1-6
V gene: TRBV30

CDR3 protein: CASSPLTGVNTGELFF
J gene: TRBJ2-2
V gene: TRBV4-1

CDR3 protein: CASSVRGGINEQFF
J gene: TRBJ2-1
V gene: TRBV10-1

CDR3 protein: CASEGRIGPENTGELFF
J gene: TRBJ2-2
V gene: TRBV9

CDR3 protein: CASIGGFQPQHF
J gene: TRBJ1-5
V gene: TRBV19

CDR3 protein: CATPSGQENTGELFF
J gene: TRBJ2-2
V gene: TRBV18

CDR3 protein: CASSYWTGDQPQHF
J gene: TRBJ1-5
V gene: TRBV7-8

CDR3 protein: CASSDRGTYGYTF
J gene: TRBJ1-2
V gene: TRBV10-1

CDR3 protein: CASSLTGTGISYEQYF
J gene: TRBJ2-7
V gene: TRBV7-2

CDR3 protein: CASIPGQINVGYYEQYF
J gene: TRBJ2-7
V gene: TRBV7-8

CDR3 protein: CASRRVHSTDTQYF
J gene: TRBJ2-3
V gene: TRBV6-5

CDR3 protein: CSVEERLRGTYEQFF
J gene: TRBJ2-1
V gene: TRBV29-1

CDR3 protein: CASRLAGGTYEQYF
J gene: TRBJ2-7
V gene: TRBV27

CDR3 protein: CASSLGSGSTDTQYF
J gene: TRBJ2-3
V gene: TRBV7-7

CDR3 protein: CASNRARSSYNEQFF
J gene: TRBJ2-1
V gene: TRBV6-5

CDR3 protein: CAITQGTGANVLTF
J gene: TRBJ2-6
V gene: TRBV10-3

CDR3 protein: CASSGVGGNWDEQYF
J gene: TRBJ2-7
V gene: TRBV5-1

CDR3 protein: CASSFSRTVNQPQHF
J gene: TRBJ1-5
V gene: TRBV28

CDR3 protein: CASSYLPGGTYNEQFF
J gene: TRBJ2-1
V gene: TRBV6-5

CDR3 protein: CASSPRDYRVTEAFF
J gene: TRBJ1-1
V gene: TRBV7-9

CDR3 protein: CASSAPKPGTSGRVYEQYF
J gene: TRBJ2-7
V gene: TRBV10-1

CDR3 protein: CASSLKGIAGYGGELFF
J gene: TRBJ2-2
V gene: TRBV5-8

CDR3 protein: CATSDPGQGGQETQYF
J gene: TRBJ2-5
V gene: TRBV24-1

CDR3 protein: CASSYQRPSGSSMQYF
J gene: TRBJ2-3
V gene: TRBV6-5

CDR3 protein: CAWRRSGTPPYEQYF
J gene: TRBJ2-7
V gene: TRBV30

CDR3 protein: CASSLARGRGTDTQYF
J gene: TRBJ2-3
V gene: TRBV7-6

CDR3 protein: CASSSFMDTQYF
J gene: TRBJ2-3
V gene: TRBV6-5

CDR3 protein: CSVGGRGTGNTIYF
J gene: TRBJ1-3
V gene: TRBV29-1

CDR3 protein: CASSPAGEGLQFF
J gene: TRBJ2-1
V gene: TRBV18

CDR3 protein: CATSDDSSYNEQFF
J gene: TRBJ2-1
V gene: TRBV24-1

CDR3 protein: CASSSLITGSGNTIYF
J gene: TRBJ1-3
V gene: TRBV7-9